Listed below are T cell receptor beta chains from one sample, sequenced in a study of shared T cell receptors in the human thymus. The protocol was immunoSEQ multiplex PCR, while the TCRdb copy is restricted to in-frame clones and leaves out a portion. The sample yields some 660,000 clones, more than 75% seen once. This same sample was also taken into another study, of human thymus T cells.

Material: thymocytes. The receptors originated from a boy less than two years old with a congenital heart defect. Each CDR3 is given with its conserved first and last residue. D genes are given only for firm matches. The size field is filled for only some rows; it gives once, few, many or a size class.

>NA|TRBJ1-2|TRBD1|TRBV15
CATSREVRTGWDGYTF
TGTGCCACCAGCAGAGAAGTTCGGACAGGGTGGGATGGCTACACCTTC
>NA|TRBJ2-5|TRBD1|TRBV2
CASSERQGDLVTQYF
TGTGCCAGCAGTGAAAGGCAGGGGGATCTAGTGACCCAGTACTTC
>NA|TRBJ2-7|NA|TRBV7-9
CASSLVQAGRLYYEQYF
TGTGCCAGCAGCTTAGTCCAGGCAGGTCGTCTTTACTACGAGCAGTACTTC
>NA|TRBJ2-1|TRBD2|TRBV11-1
CASSFGLAGIHNEQFF
TGTGCCAGCAGCTTTGGACTAGCGGGGATACACAATGAGCAGTTCTTC
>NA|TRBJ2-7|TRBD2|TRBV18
CASSQLAIYEQYF
TGTGCCAGCTCGCAACTAGCGATCTACGAGCAGTACTTC
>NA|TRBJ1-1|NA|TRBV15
CATRGDTEAFF
TGTGCCACCCGGGGGGACACTGAAGCTTTCTTT
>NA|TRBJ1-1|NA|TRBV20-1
CSASRGGEAFF
TGCAGTGCGAGCAGGGGAGGGGAAGCTTTCTTT
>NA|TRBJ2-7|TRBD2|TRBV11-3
CASSLSGSDEQYF
TGTGCCAGCAGCTTGAGCGGGAGTGACGAGCAGTACTTC
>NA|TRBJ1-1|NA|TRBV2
CASSEADRIEAFF
TGTGCCAGCAGTGAAGCCGACAGGATCGAAGCTTTCTTT
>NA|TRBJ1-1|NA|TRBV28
CASRILKLENTEAFF
TGTGCCAGCAGAATACTTAAGCTCGAGAACACTGAAGCTTTCTTT
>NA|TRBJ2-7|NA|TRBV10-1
CASSDHRSYEQYF
TGCGCCAGCAGTGATCACAGAAGCTACGAGCAGTACTTC
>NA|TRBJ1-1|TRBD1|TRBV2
CASSENHQSPVQGAQNTEAFF
TGTGCCAGCAGTGAAAACCACCAATCCCCGGTACAGGGGGCTCAGAACACTGAAGCTTTCTTT
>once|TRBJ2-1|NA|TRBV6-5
CASSSRTRKGSNEQFF
TGTGCCAGCAGTTCCCGGACAAGAAAGGGTTCCAATGAGCAGTTCTTC
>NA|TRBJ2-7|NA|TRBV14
CASSQRRGVYEQYF
TGTGCCAGCAGCCAAAGGCGCGGGGTGTACGAGCAGTACTTC
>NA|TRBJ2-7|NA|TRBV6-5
CASSTGGGGEQYF
TGTGCCAGCAGTACAGGAGGGGGCGGCGAGCAGTACTTC
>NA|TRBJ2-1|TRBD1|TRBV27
CASSRRDRGPTRNEQFF
TGTGCCAGCAGTCGAAGGGACAGGGGGCCCACTAGGAATGAGCAGTTCTTC
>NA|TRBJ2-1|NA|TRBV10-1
CASSEDSSFDNEQFF
TGCGCCAGCAGTGAGGACAGCTCTTTTGACAATGAGCAGTTCTTC
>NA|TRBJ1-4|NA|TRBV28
CASSTRGEQGSNEKLFF
TGTGCCAGCAGTACACGGGGGGAGCAGGGTTCCAATGAAAAACTGTTTTTT
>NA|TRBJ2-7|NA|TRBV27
CASSFTGVDSYEQYF
TGTGCCAGCAGTTTCACAGGTGTGGACTCCTACGAGCAGTACTTC
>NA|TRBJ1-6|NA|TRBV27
CASSPLTRVRSPLHF
TGTGCCAGCAGCCCCCTTACTAGGGTGCGCTCACCCCTCCACTTT
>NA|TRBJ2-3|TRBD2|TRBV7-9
CASSQPSGGGCNGADTQYF
TGTGCCAGCAGCCAACCATCGGGAGGAGGGTGTAACGGGGCGGATACGCAGTATTTT
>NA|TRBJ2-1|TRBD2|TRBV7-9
CASRPKREDNEQFF
TGTGCCAGCAGACCAAAGCGGGAGGATAATGAGCAGTTCTTC
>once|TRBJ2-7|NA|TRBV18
CASSPFTRISSYEQYF
TGTGCCAGCTCACCATTCACGCGGATTAGCTCCTACGAGCAGTACTTC
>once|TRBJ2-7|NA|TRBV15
CATSRGSKPYEQYF
TGTGCCACCAGCAGAGGTTCGAAGCCCTACGAGCAGTACTTC
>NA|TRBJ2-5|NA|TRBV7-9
CASSFSSETQYF
TGTGCCAGCAGCTTTTCATCAGAGACCCAGTACTTC
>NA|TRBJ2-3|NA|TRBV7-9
CASSFLGSDTDTQYF
TGTGCCAGCAGCTTCCTCGGGTCCGACACAGATACGCAGTATTTT
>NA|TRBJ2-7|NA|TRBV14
CASSHGPSYEQYF
TGTGCCAGCAGCCACGGTCCCTCCTACGAGCAGTACTTC
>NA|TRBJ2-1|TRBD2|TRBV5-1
CASQPTSGGTSYNEQFF
TGCGCCAGCCAACCGACTAGCGGGGGGACCTCCTACAATGAGCAGTTCTTC
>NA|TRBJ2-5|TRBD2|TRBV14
CASSPTSAWGETQYF
TGTGCCAGCAGCCCCACTAGCGCCTGGGGAGAGACCCAGTACTTC
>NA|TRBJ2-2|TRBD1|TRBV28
CASSLAGQGNTGELFF
TGTGCCAGCAGTTTAGCGGGACAGGGAAACACCGGGGAGCTGTTTTTT